The 26 T cell receptor beta chains below were found in one sample sequenced in a study of regulatory T cells in long-lasting Graves disease. Time point denoted: newly diagnosed GD, antithyroid drugs for less than 3 months. Extracted RNA from PBMCs served as the source of the TCR library. The TCR beta library used iRepertoire HTBI primers with Arm-PCR amplification of CDR3. MiXCR was run by TCRdb on the multiplex PCR reads, yielding one entry per CDR3 protein. The profile shows 250,000 to 400,000 distinct CDR3 sequences, 18% of them singletons. The material was peripheral blood mononuclear cells (PBMCs), obtained at new diagnosis, from a patient treated with antithyroid drugs. The receptors were sampled from a female donor with Graves disease.

This rearrangement joins TRBV18 to TRBJ2-3, with 7 bases identical to TRBD1. The CDR3 is 15 amino acids. Germline V CDR1 and CDR2: KGHSH, LQKENI. V was clipped by 5 bases and J by 2 bases; unmatched bases: 7. The chain's CDR3 is CASSMGQINTDTQYF. The CDR3, as DNA: TGTGCCAGCTCAATGGGACAGATAAACACAGATACGCAGTATTTT.

In this sample, this clonotype turned up once. The chain joins TRBV11-2 to TRBJ1-1, with 9 bases that match TRBD1. Germline V gene sequence: CDR1 SGHAT, CDR2 FQNNGV. The CDR3 spans 13 residues. Trimming removed 5 bases from V and 6 bases from J; junction bases left unmatched: 4. The CDR3 region is CASSPDRGAEAFF. The CDR3 bases are TGTGCCAGCAGCCCCGACAGGGGGGCTGAAGCTTTCTTT.

This clonotype was counted a few times. The rearrangement joins TRBV20-1 to TRBJ2-5; D remains ambiguous. The CDR3 is 15 residues long. Germline-derived CDR1 and CDR2 are DFQATT and SNEGSKA (reference sequence). Trimming shortened V by 5 bases and J by 5 bases, and 21 bases separated the two germline ends. The CDR3: CSASQSGDGWETQYF. The CDR3 DNA follows: TGCAGTGCTTCCCAATCGGGTGATGGTTGGGAGACCCAGTACTTC.

The chain carries TRBV6-1 and TRBJ2-6; 7 bases align to TRBD1. The J segment lost 0 bases and the V segment lost 7 bases, leaving 3 bases of the junction unmatched. Germline V gene lookup returns CDR1 MNHNS and CDR2 SASEGT. This CDR3 has 15 amino acids. Written as DNA, the CDR3 is TGTGCCAGCACGACAGGGAACTCTGGGGCCAACGTCCTGACTTTC. This codes for CASTTGNSGANVLTF.

This clonotype was recorded at least ten times. The genes are TRBV25-1 and TRBJ2-5; D could derive from TRBD1 or TRBD2 (7 bases each). The V gene's germline CDR1 is MGHDK and CDR2 SYGVNS. This CDR3 contains 19 residues. Trimming stripped 11 bases from V and 9 bases from J, with 40 bases between. The CDR3 nucleotides are TGTGCCCACGAGGTTGAAGATGGGGCCAGGGGGGGACCTGAGAAGCCCCAGTACTTC. The encoded protein is CAHEVEDGARGGPEKPQYF.

Note on this clonotype: This sequence is one base from a far larger clone and is likely a read error. No conserved phenylalanine or tryptophan is present at the end of the CDR3, so a read error is the likely explanation. This chain joins TRBV12-3 or TRBV12-4 and TRBJ2-1; D ambiguous. Near its end, the DNA agrees better with TRBJ2-5, so the J call may be wrong. This CDR3 spans 15 amino acids. For the CDR3, the DNA is TGTGCCAGCAGTTTAGCTCCCAGGAACCAAGAGACCCAGTACTCC. It yields the protein CASSLAPRNQETQYS.

This clonotype has at least ten counts. This sequence joins TRBV20-1 and TRBJ1-1; 8 bases map to TRBD1. Per germline, CDR1 DFQATT and CDR2 SNEGSKA (reference sequence). The CDR3 consists of 13 residues. The V and J ends lost 4 bases and 4 bases, in that order; junction bases with no gene match: 5. The CDR3 DNA sequence: TGCAGTGCTACGTGGGGGACAGGCACTGAAGCTTTCTTT. This sequence encodes CSATWGTGTEAFF.

This clonotype was picked up many times. The CDR3 DNA follows: TGTGCCAGCAGCTTGGGAGCGCCTAACGTCAATGTTGAGCAGTTCTTC. Its protein is CASSLGAPNVNVEQFF. The rearrangement links TRBV5-6 to TRBJ2-1; D gene ambiguous. The CDR3 consists of 16 residues. CDR1 SGHDT and CDR2 YYEEEE come from the germline V gene. V lost 0 bases and J 9 bases, leaving 19 bases between the germline ends.

The chain links TRBV5-1 to TRBJ2-5, with a possible D match to TRBD1 (6 bases). Trimming shortened V by 5 bases and J by 5 bases, and 13 bases separated the two germline ends. The CDR3 loop spans 13 amino acids. Germline-derived CDR1 and CDR2 are SGHRS and YFSETQ. The CDR3 coding sequence is TGCGCCAGCAGTACAGGGCCAGAGGAGACCCAGTACTTC. Its protein is CASSTGPEETQYF. Complete variable domain (other parts from reference TRBV5-1 and TRBJ2-5): KAGVTQTPRYLIKTRGQQVTLSCSPISGHRSVSWYQQTPGQGLQFLFEYFSETQRNKGNFPGRFSGRQFSNSRSEMNVSTLELGDSALYLCASSTGPEETQYFGPGTRLLVL.

This clonotype has only a few counts. The gene calls are TRBV5-1 and TRBJ2-1; TRBD1 matches at 12 bases. The DNA end lines up better with TRBJ2-5; the J call may be wrong. There are 16 residues in the CDR3. CDR1 and CDR2 (germline): SGHRS, YFSETQ. The CDR3 reads CASSLPRDRGLETQYF. For the CDR3, the DNA is TGCGCCAGCAGCTTACCTAGGGACAGGGGGCTAGAGACCCAGTACTTC.

This clonotype was counted ten times or more. This rearrangement joins TRBV2 to TRBJ2-3; 16 bases are a match to TRBD2. The V gene end was trimmed by 3 bases and the J gene end by 1 base; junction bases not matched to a gene: 19. This CDR3 has 23 residues. Germline CDR1 is SNHLY and CDR2 is FYNNEI. The CDR3 DNA reads TGTGCCAGCAGTGACCTCCGGTTTGGGACTAGCGGGAGGGCCTCCCGGGGCACAGATACGCAGTATTTT. Protein sequence: CASSDLRFGTSGRASRGTDTQYF. The variable domain in full, completed from reference TRBV2 and TRBJ2-3, reads EPEVTQTPSHQVTQMGQEVILRCVPISNHLYFYWYRQILGQKVEFLVSFYNNEISEKSEIFDDQFSVERPDGSNFTLKIRSTKLEDSAMYFCASSDLRFGTSGRASRGTDTQYFGPGTRLTVL.

This clonotype has only a few counts. The chain's CDR3 is CASSAGLARMWETQYF. The CDR3 nucleotides are TGTGCCAGTAGTGCCGGACTAGCGCGAATGTGGGAGACCCAGTACTTC. The genes are TRBV19 and TRBJ2-5, with 9 bases lining up with TRBD2. Germline-derived CDR1 and CDR2 are LNHDA and SQIVND (reference sequence). V lost 5 bases and J lost 5; bases outside the gene matches: 12. The CDR3 consists of 16 residues.

On this clonotype: This likely traces to a read error, being one base from a far larger clone. The rearrangement links TRBV5-1 to TRBJ2-7; tentatively, D is TRBD2 (7 bases). V was clipped by 1 base and J by 7 bases, with 18 bases between them. Looked up from germline, CDR1 is SGHRS and CDR2 is YFSETQ. The CDR3 contains 15 residues. The CDR3 DNA sequence: TGCGCCAGCAGCTTGAGTGGGGGGGCCTACAATGAGCAGTACTTC. Translating gives CASSLSGGAYNEQYF.

This clonotype was observed at least ten times. The rearrangement uses TRBV24-1 and TRBJ2-1; 8 nucleotides agree with TRBD2. CDR1 and CDR2 (germline): KGHDR, SFDVKD. Germline trimming cut 1 base from V and 8 bases from J; bases unmatched to any gene: 9. The CDR3 is made up of 16 amino acids. The CDR3 sequence is CATSDFSRNGGDEQFF. The CDR3 coding sequence is TGTGCCACCAGTGATTTCTCGCGGAACGGGGGGGATGAGCAGTTCTTC.

This clonotype has at least ten counts. CDR3 bases: TGTGCCAGCTCACCCGCGACGGTACAGACGACTGAAGCTTTCTTT. It codes for CASSPATVQTTEAFF. The rearrangement uses TRBV18 and TRBJ1-1; D is uncertain. Trimming took 3 bases from V and 5 from J, leaving 16 bases between them. The CDR3 spans 15 residues. CDR1 and CDR2 (germline): KGHSH, LQKENI.

This clonotype has a count of ten or more. The chain recombines TRBV6-9 with TRBJ2-3; perhaps TRBD2 as D (5 bases). Germline V CDR1 and CDR2: MNHGY, SVAAGI. V gave up 3 bases and J gave up 4 bases, with 14 bases separating them. The CDR3 is 15 residues long. This CDR3 reads CASSYSTPSPDTQYF. CDR3 DNA: TGTGCCAGCAGTTACTCAACTCCTAGCCCAGATACGCAGTATTTT.

At least ten counts were recorded for this clonotype. V is TRBV15 and J is TRBJ2-7; 9 positions match TRBD1. Unmatched junction bases numbered 3, after V lost 4 bases and J lost 2 bases. Looked up from germline, CDR1 is LNHNV and CDR2 is YYDKDF (reference sequence). The length of the CDR3 is 14 residues. In DNA, the CDR3 is TGTGCCACCAGCATATGGACAGGGGCCTACGAGCAGTACTTC. It codes for CATSIWTGAYEQYF. Full variable domain (remainder filled in from reference TRBV15 and TRBJ2-7): DAMVIQNPRYQVTQFGKPVTLSCSQTLNHNVMYWYQQKSSQAPKLLFHYYDKDFNNEADTPDNFQSRRPNTSFCFLDIRSPGLGDTAMYLCATSIWTGAYEQYFGPGTRLTVT.

This clonotype was seen more than once but under ten times. This sequence joins TRBV30 and TRBJ1-5, with unresolved D. CDR3 length: 13 amino acids. Looked up from germline, CDR1 is GTSNPN and CDR2 is SVGIG (reference sequence). Trimming took off 0 bases at V and 1 base at J, with 4 bases between the two ends. CDR3 region: CAWSVGSNQPQHF. The CDR3 DNA reads as TGTGCCTGGAGTGTAGGGAGCAATCAGCCCCAGCATTTT.

This clonotype was counted many times. The chain is built from TRBV28 and TRBJ1-5; D is uncertain. The CDR3 spans 15 residues. CDR1 and CDR2 from the germline V gene are MDHEN and SYDVKM. Trimming took 6 bases from V and 0 from J, leaving 12 bases between them. CDR3 nucleotides: TGTGCCAGCAGGCCGACGGGGTATAGCAATCAGCCCCAGCATTTT. Translated, it gives CASRPTGYSNQPQHF.

This clonotype was counted many times. V is TRBV30 and J is TRBJ1-1, with D possibly TRBD1 on 5 matching bases. The CDR3 is made up of 13 amino acids. Germline V gene lookup returns CDR1 GTSNPN and CDR2 SVGIG (reference sequence). V gave up 2 bases and J gave up 0 bases, with 7 bases separating them. The CDR3: CAWSTGLNTEAFF. DNA of the CDR3: TGTGCCTGGAGTACAGGCCTGAACACTGAAGCTTTCTTT.

This chain links TRBV6-2 or TRBV6-3 with TRBJ2-5, with 9 bases matching TRBD1. The junction had 7 bases not matched to a gene; V was cut back by 0 bases and J by 5 bases. The germline V gene has CDR1 MNHEY and CDR2 SVGEGT. CDR3 size: 16 residues. CDR3 nucleotide sequence: TGTGCCAGCAGTTACTCGCTACAGGGGGCTCAGGAGACCCAGTACTTC. Translating it yields CASSYSLQGAQETQYF.

V gene TRBV7-2 combines with J gene TRBJ2-7; 8 nucleotides match TRBD1. The V gene's germline CDR1 is SGHTA and CDR2 FQGNSA. V lost 1 base to trimming and J lost 2 bases; unmatched junction nucleotides: 4. The CDR3 is 15 residues long. CDR3 bases: TGTGCCAGCAGCTTAGATTCGGGACAGGCCTACGAGCAGTACTTC. Its protein product is CASSLDSGQAYEQYF. Full variable domain (missing parts from reference TRBV7-2 and TRBJ2-7): GAGVSQSPSNKVTEKGKDVELRCDPISGHTALYWYRQSLGQGLEFLIYFQGNSAPDKSGLPSDRFSAERTGGSVSTLTIQRTQQEDSAVYLCASSLDSGQAYEQYFGPGTRLTVT.

This clonotype was seen more than once but under ten times. The rearrangement uses TRBV6-2 or TRBV6-3 and TRBJ2-1, with 12 bases identical to TRBD2. V shed 2 bases and J 8 bases; nucleotides not matched to a gene: 7. The CDR3 consists of 16 residues. Germline-derived CDR1 and CDR2 are MNHEY and SVGEGT. CDR3 region: CASSYQLAGGGDEQFF. The CDR3 coding sequence is TGTGCCAGCAGTTACCAACTAGCGGGAGGTGGAGATGAGCAGTTCTTC.

This clonotype was seen at least ten times. J is TRBJ2-1 and V is TRBV6-2 or TRBV6-3; TRBD2 matches 12 bases. Unmatched junction bases numbered 11, after V lost 7 bases and J lost 10 bases. The length of the CDR3 is 15 residues. Germline CDR1 reads MNHEY; CDR2 reads SVGEGT. The chain's CDR3 is CASILLAGGMREQFF. The CDR3 DNA follows: TGTGCCAGCATTTTACTAGCGGGAGGAATGAGAGAGCAGTTCTTC.

The J gene is TRBJ2-3, the V gene TRBV28; 7 bases fit TRBD1. V lost 3 bases, J lost 2 bases, and 11 bases stayed unmatched. The CDR3 has 17 amino acids. Germline lookup yields CDR1 MDHEN and CDR2 SYDVKM. The CDR3 is CASSFPILDRSTDTQYF. The CDR3 coding sequence is TGTGCCAGCAGTTTTCCCATTCTGGACAGGTCCACAGATACGCAGTATTTT.

This clonotype was seen at least ten times. This chain connects TRBV20-1 to TRBJ1-4; D gene uncertain. Germline loops: CDR1 DFQATT, CDR2 SNEGSKA (reference sequence). Trimming removed 0 bases from V and 0 bases from J, with 11 bases in between. This CDR3 is built from 16 residues. The DNA of the CDR3 is TGCAGTGCTAGAGATCGGAACCGAGCAACTAATGAAAAACTGTTTTTT. Residues: CSARDRNRATNEKLFF.